This entry features one T cell receptor beta chain sequence. The data were taken from a study of cytomegalovirus exposure and HLA in healthy donors. Germline V CDR1 and CDR2: SGDLS, YYNGEE. This CDR3 spans 16 amino acids. After removal of 3 bases from V and 3 bases from J, the junction contained 5 bases not matched to a gene. With 60 Vbeta and 13 Jbeta primers, the PCR was carried out. Produced via immunoSEQ multiplex PCR; TCRdb's table is partial and in-frame only. There are some 75,000 clones in the sample, with about 0.83% held by the top ten. The sequenced sample consisted of PBMCs. The gene calls are TRBV9 and TRBJ2-3; 12 positions agree with TRBD2. This sequence was found in a boy aged 5-17 years in good health and CMV-seronegative. CDR3 DNA sequence: TGTGCCAGCAGCGCGGGCGGGACTAGCGGGACAGATACGCAGTATTTT. Protein sequence: CASSAGGTSGTDTQYF. Full variable domain (outside the CDR3, taken from reference TRBV9 and TRBJ2-3): DSGVTQTPKHLITATGQRVTLRCSPRSGDLSVYWYQQSLDQGLQFLIQYYNGEERAKGNILERFSAQQFPDLHSELNLSSLELGDSALYFCASSAGGTSGTDTQYFGPGTRLTVL.